This is a list of T cell receptor beta chains from one sample in a study of cytomegalovirus exposure and HLA in healthy donors. Data came from immunoSEQ multiplex PCR; TCRdb stores just in-frame clones and leaves some out. The sample has 200,000 to 250,000 clones; roughly 88% are singletons. Input material: PBMCs. The source is a boy between 2 and 10 years old in good health and CMV-seronegative. The CDR3 runs from the conserved cysteine through the conserved F or W. The D gene is left open where the match is weak. The listing skips clone size in some rows; elsewhere it reads once, few, many or a size class.

clone_size: .
d_call: .
v_call: TRBV6-6
j_call: TRBJ1-6
cdr3_aa: CASSSRTAKNSPLHF
cdr3_nt: TGTGCCAGCAGTTCGAGGACAGCTAAGAATTCACCCCTCCACTTT

clone_size: .
d_call: TRBD1
v_call: TRBV15
j_call: TRBJ2-7
cdr3_aa: CATSRGTGVYEQYF
cdr3_nt: TGTGCCACCAGCAGAGGGACAGGGGTCTACGAGCAGTACTTC

clone_size: .
d_call: TRBD2
v_call: TRBV7-2
j_call: TRBJ2-1
cdr3_aa: CASSLVLGSGGGNEQFF
cdr3_nt: TGTGCCAGCAGCTTAGTTCTCGGTAGCGGGGGGGGCAATGAGCAGTTCTTC

clone_size: .
d_call: TRBD2
v_call: TRBV2
j_call: TRBJ2-3
cdr3_aa: CASSEAWRGGTDTQYF
cdr3_nt: TGTGCCAGCAGTGAAGCGTGGCGGGGGGGCACAGATACGCAGTATTTT

clone_size: .
d_call: .
v_call: TRBV19
j_call: TRBJ1-1
cdr3_aa: CASSMDSRSEAFF
cdr3_nt: TGTGCCAGTAGTATGGACTCACGGTCCGAAGCTTTCTTT

clone_size: .
d_call: TRBD1
v_call: TRBV27
j_call: TRBJ1-1
cdr3_aa: CASSPLGQANTEAFF
cdr3_nt: TGTGCCAGCAGTCCCCTTGGACAGGCGAACACTGAAGCTTTCTTT

clone_size: .
d_call: .
v_call: TRBV11-2
j_call: TRBJ1-6
cdr3_aa: CASSTRRGDSPLHF
cdr3_nt: TGTGCCAGCAGCACTCGGCGGGGGGATTCACCCCTCCACTTT

clone_size: .
d_call: .
v_call: TRBV30
j_call: TRBJ1-4
cdr3_aa: CAWSVSGKEKLFF
cdr3_nt: TGTGCCTGGAGTGTATCAGGGAAAGAAAAACTGTTTTTT

clone_size: .
d_call: TRBD1
v_call: TRBV11-2
j_call: TRBJ2-5
cdr3_aa: CASSPTGTGPQETQYF
cdr3_nt: TGTGCCAGCAGCCCCACGGGGACAGGCCCCCAAGAGACCCAGTACTTC

clone_size: .
d_call: .
v_call: TRBV10-1
j_call: TRBJ2-5
cdr3_aa: CASSESSLGGETQYF
cdr3_nt: TGCGCCAGCAGTGAGTCGTCTCTGGGCGGGGAGACCCAGTACTTC

clone_size: once
d_call: TRBD2
v_call: TRBV9
j_call: TRBJ2-3
cdr3_aa: CASSVRGLAGGLTDTQYF
cdr3_nt: TGTGCCAGCAGCGTAAGGGGTCTAGCGGGGGGCCTCACAGATACGCAGTATTTT

clone_size: .
d_call: TRBD1
v_call: TRBV23-1
j_call: TRBJ1-5
cdr3_aa: CASSPLKTGHSNQPQHF
cdr3_nt: TGCGCCAGCAGTCCCCTCAAGACAGGGCATAGCAATCAGCCCCAGCATTTT

clone_size: .
d_call: TRBD1
v_call: TRBV29-1
j_call: TRBJ2-5
cdr3_aa: CSVPGTGVETQYF
cdr3_nt: TGCAGCGTTCCCGGGACAGGGGTAGAGACCCAGTACTTC

clone_size: .
d_call: .
v_call: TRBV15
j_call: TRBJ2-7
cdr3_aa: CATSRGEGGVSYEQYF
cdr3_nt: TGTGCCACCAGCAGAGGGGAAGGAGGGGTCTCCTACGAGCAGTACTTC

clone_size: .
d_call: .
v_call: TRBV12-5
j_call: TRBJ2-1
cdr3_aa: CASGFGTAGINEQFF
cdr3_nt: TGTGCTAGTGGTTTTGGGACAGCGGGCATAAATGAGCAGTTCTTC

clone_size: few
d_call: .
v_call: TRBV4-1
j_call: TRBJ1-3
cdr3_aa: CASRGLGNTIYF
cdr3_nt: TGCGCCAGCAGGGGCCTCGGAAACACCATATATTTT

clone_size: few
d_call: TRBD2
v_call: TRBV6-6
j_call: TRBJ2-3
cdr3_aa: CASGDSGSGPDTQYF
cdr3_nt: TGTGCCAGCGGGGATAGCGGGAGTGGCCCAGATACGCAGTATTTT

clone_size: .
d_call: .
v_call: TRBV5-1
j_call: TRBJ2-7
cdr3_aa: CASSLGRQDYEQYF
cdr3_nt: TGCGCCAGCAGCTTAGGCAGGCAGGACTACGAGCAGTACTTC

clone_size: few
d_call: TRBD2
v_call: TRBV30
j_call: TRBJ2-1
cdr3_aa: CAWKSGTIPYNEQFF
cdr3_nt: TGTGCCTGGAAAAGCGGGACCATCCCCTACAATGAGCAGTTCTTC

clone_size: few
d_call: TRBD1
v_call: TRBV6-1
j_call: TRBJ1-5
cdr3_aa: CASIRTGGYSQPQHF
cdr3_nt: TGTGCCAGCATTCGGACAGGGGGCTACAGTCAGCCCCAGCATTTT

clone_size: .
d_call: .
v_call: TRBV5-6
j_call: TRBJ2-4
cdr3_aa: CASSLSARETPPREYF
cdr3_nt: TGTGCCAGCAGCTTGTCGGCCCGGGAGACGCCCCCCAGGGAGTACTTC

clone_size: .
d_call: .
v_call: TRBV29-1
j_call: TRBJ2-7
cdr3_aa: CSVARTSSYEQYF
cdr3_nt: TGCAGCGTTGCCAGGACATCCTCCTACGAGCAGTACTTC

clone_size: .
d_call: .
v_call: TRBV11-2
j_call: TRBJ1-1
cdr3_aa: CASSLKEGGTEAFF
cdr3_nt: TGTGCCAGCAGCTTAAAGGAGGGCGGCACTGAAGCTTTCTTT

clone_size: .
d_call: TRBD1
v_call: TRBV19
j_call: TRBJ2-1
cdr3_aa: CASSIRQGRYNEQFF
cdr3_nt: TGTGCCAGTAGCATACGACAGGGCCGCTACAATGAGCAGTTCTTC

clone_size: .
d_call: .
v_call: TRBV9
j_call: TRBJ2-1
cdr3_aa: CASSVGWGGLGREQFF
cdr3_nt: TGTGCCAGCAGCGTAGGTTGGGGGGGGCTCGGGCGGGAGCAGTTCTTC

clone_size: few
d_call: .
v_call: TRBV29-1
j_call: TRBJ1-2
cdr3_aa: CSVVGGKNGYTF
cdr3_nt: TGCAGCGTTGTAGGCGGGAAAAATGGCTACACCTTC

clone_size: .
d_call: .
v_call: TRBV10-3
j_call: TRBJ2-5
cdr3_aa: CAISPPGMETQYF
cdr3_nt: TGTGCCATCAGCCCCCCGGGAATGGAGACCCAGTACTTC

clone_size: .
d_call: .
v_call: TRBV6-1
j_call: TRBJ1-2
cdr3_aa: CASSEHVTSYGYTF
cdr3_nt: TGTGCCAGCAGCGAACATGTGACATCCTATGGCTACACCTTC

clone_size: .
d_call: TRBD1
v_call: TRBV30
j_call: TRBJ1-6
cdr3_aa: CAWNPTGFDSPLHF
cdr3_nt: TGTGCCTGGAACCCGACAGGGTTTGATTCACCCCTCCACTTT

clone_size: .
d_call: .
v_call: TRBV2
j_call: TRBJ2-5
cdr3_aa: CASRADQETQYF
cdr3_nt: TGTGCCAGCCGAGCGGACCAAGAGACCCAGTACTTC

clone_size: .
d_call: TRBD1
v_call: TRBV27
j_call: TRBJ2-7
cdr3_aa: CASSLSGTGGSYEQYF
cdr3_nt: TGTGCCAGCAGTTTATCAGGGACAGGGGGATCATACGAGCAGTACTTC

clone_size: .
d_call: TRBD2
v_call: TRBV7-9
j_call: TRBJ2-1
cdr3_aa: CASMDGRAMDEQFF
cdr3_nt: TGTGCCAGCATGGACGGGAGGGCCATGGATGAGCAGTTCTTC

clone_size: .
d_call: .
v_call: TRBV29-1
j_call: TRBJ2-1
cdr3_aa: CSLKTDSYNEQFF
cdr3_nt: TGCAGCCTCAAGACAGATTCATACAATGAGCAGTTCTTC

clone_size: .
d_call: .
v_call: TRBV29-1
j_call: TRBJ1-2
cdr3_aa: CSVGAGGGYTF
cdr3_nt: TGCAGCGTTGGTGCTGGAGGAGGCTACACCTTC

clone_size: .
d_call: .
v_call: TRBV12-5
j_call: TRBJ2-2
cdr3_aa: CASGFWLASTLTNTGELFF
cdr3_nt: TGTGCTAGTGGTTTTTGGCTAGCGTCCACTCTAACTAACACCGGGGAGCTGTTTTTT

clone_size: .
d_call: TRBD2
v_call: TRBV2
j_call: TRBJ2-3
cdr3_aa: CASSDRRLAGGRDTQYF
cdr3_nt: TGTGCCAGCAGTGACCGTAGACTAGCGGGGGGCCGGGATACGCAGTATTTT

clone_size: .
d_call: TRBD1
v_call: TRBV5-1
j_call: TRBJ1-5
cdr3_aa: CASSLDRGQNQPQHF
cdr3_nt: TGCGCCAGCAGCTTGGACAGGGGGCAGAATCAGCCCCAGCATTTT

clone_size: .
d_call: .
v_call: TRBV2
j_call: TRBJ2-1
cdr3_aa: CASSDPGVVNEQFF
cdr3_nt: TGTGCCAGCAGTGATCCGGGAGTAGTCAATGAGCAGTTCTTC

clone_size: .
d_call: .
v_call: TRBV10-3
j_call: TRBJ1-2
cdr3_aa: CAIGTKTDLEGYTF
cdr3_nt: TGTGCCATCGGGACTAAGACGGACTTGGAAGGCTACACCTTC

clone_size: .
d_call: .
v_call: TRBV27
j_call: TRBJ1-4
cdr3_aa: CASRFGWAEGSATNEKLFF
cdr3_nt: TGTGCCAGCAGATTCGGTTGGGCAGAAGGTTCGGCAACTAATGAAAAACTGTTTTTT

clone_size: .
d_call: .
v_call: TRBV29-1
j_call: TRBJ2-7
cdr3_aa: CSAGGLRIYEQYF
cdr3_nt: TGCAGCGCCGGGGGACTCCGGATCTACGAGCAGTACTTC

clone_size: .
d_call: TRBD2
v_call: TRBV7-2
j_call: TRBJ2-7
cdr3_aa: CASSLTRLAGGRHEQYF
cdr3_nt: TGTGCCAGCAGCTTAACGAGACTAGCGGGAGGCCGCCACGAGCAGTACTTC

clone_size: .
d_call: .
v_call: TRBV6-1
j_call: TRBJ2-3
cdr3_aa: CASGASGTDTQYF
cdr3_nt: TGTGCCAGCGGGGCTAGCGGCACAGATACGCAGTATTTT

clone_size: once
d_call: TRBD2
v_call: TRBV18
j_call: TRBJ2-1
cdr3_aa: CASSPRTAGAEQFF
cdr3_nt: TGTGCCAGCTCACCTAGGACAGCGGGAGCTGAGCAGTTCTTC

clone_size: few
d_call: TRBD1
v_call: TRBV6-1
j_call: TRBJ2-5
cdr3_aa: CASSVTGDKTQYF
cdr3_nt: TGTGCCAGCAGTGTGACAGGGGACAAGACCCAGTACTTC

clone_size: .
d_call: TRBD1
v_call: TRBV7-6
j_call: TRBJ1-5
cdr3_aa: CASSSTGESQPQHF
cdr3_nt: TGTGCCAGCAGCTCTACAGGGGAAAGTCAGCCCCAGCATTTT

clone_size: .
d_call: .
v_call: TRBV7-9
j_call: TRBJ1-2
cdr3_aa: CASSLPGPANYGYTF
cdr3_nt: TGTGCCAGCAGCTTACCAGGTCCCGCTAACTATGGCTACACCTTC

clone_size: .
d_call: .
v_call: TRBV21-1
j_call: TRBJ2-1
cdr3_aa: CASSKVALTSYNEQFF
cdr3_nt: TGTGCCAGCAGCAAGGTGGCCCTCACCTCCTACAATGAGCAGTTCTTC

clone_size: .
d_call: .
v_call: TRBV19
j_call: TRBJ1-5
cdr3_aa: CASSPRPPDMVRNQPQHF
cdr3_nt: TGTGCCAGTAGTCCCCGCCCCCCCGACATGGTGCGCAATCAGCCCCAGCATTTT

clone_size: .
d_call: .
v_call: TRBV9
j_call: TRBJ1-2
cdr3_aa: CASSDRANYGYTF
cdr3_nt: TGTGCCAGCAGCGACAGGGCAAACTATGGCTACACCTTC

clone_size: .
d_call: TRBD1
v_call: TRBV7-9
j_call: TRBJ2-5
cdr3_aa: CASSPRDRDETQYF
cdr3_nt: TGTGCCAGCAGCCCCCGGGACAGGGACGAGACCCAGTACTTC

clone_size: .
d_call: TRBD1
v_call: TRBV6-5
j_call: TRBJ1-2
cdr3_aa: CASSYDRGYYGYTF
cdr3_nt: TGTGCCAGCAGTTACGACAGGGGATACTATGGCTACACCTTC

clone_size: .
d_call: .
v_call: TRBV18
j_call: TRBJ1-1
cdr3_aa: CASSPTGNTEAFF
cdr3_nt: TGTGCCAGCTCACCGACAGGGAACACTGAAGCTTTCTTT

clone_size: .
d_call: TRBD1
v_call: TRBV19
j_call: TRBJ1-5
cdr3_aa: CASIGFEGANQPQHF
cdr3_nt: TGTGCCAGTATAGGCTTCGAGGGGGCAAATCAGCCCCAGCATTTT

clone_size: few
d_call: .
v_call: TRBV6-5
j_call: TRBJ2-7
cdr3_aa: CASSPTGPYEQYF
cdr3_nt: TGTGCCAGCAGCCCGACAGGCCCTTACGAGCAGTACTTC